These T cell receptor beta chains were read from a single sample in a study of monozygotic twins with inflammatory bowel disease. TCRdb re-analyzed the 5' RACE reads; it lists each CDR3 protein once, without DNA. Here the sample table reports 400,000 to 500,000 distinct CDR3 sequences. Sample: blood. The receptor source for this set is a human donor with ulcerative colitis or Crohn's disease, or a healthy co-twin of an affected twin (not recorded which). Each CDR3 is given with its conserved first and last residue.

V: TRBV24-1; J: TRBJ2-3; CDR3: CATSDRQISTDTQYF
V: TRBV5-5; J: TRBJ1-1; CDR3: CASSSRGFPEAFF
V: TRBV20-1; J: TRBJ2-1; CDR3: CSARDASSGLEQFF
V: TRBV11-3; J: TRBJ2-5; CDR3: CASSLGERGRRETQYF
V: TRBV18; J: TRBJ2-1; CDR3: CASSPPGSRQGARNEQFF
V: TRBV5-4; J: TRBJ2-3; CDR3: CASSSRLAVNRKESQYF
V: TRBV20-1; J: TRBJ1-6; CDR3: CSAPPQGYNSPLHF
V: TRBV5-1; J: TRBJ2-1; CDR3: CASSFRGGVSLSYNEQFF
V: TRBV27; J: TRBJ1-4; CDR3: CASSAGASNEKLFF
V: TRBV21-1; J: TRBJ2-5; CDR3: CASSIPTSGGGETQYF
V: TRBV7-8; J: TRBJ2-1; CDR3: CASSLAGTLEQFF
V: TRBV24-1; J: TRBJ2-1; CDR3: CATSDFPTSGKRGNEQFF
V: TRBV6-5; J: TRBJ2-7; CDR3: CASSYSLPEVARTYEQYF
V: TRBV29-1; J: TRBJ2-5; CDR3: CSAGTSGYWETQYF
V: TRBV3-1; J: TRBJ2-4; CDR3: CASSELGGGNIQYF
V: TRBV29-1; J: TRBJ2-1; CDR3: CSVGPGGSSYNEQFF
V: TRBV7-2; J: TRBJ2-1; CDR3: CASSPPSNEQFF
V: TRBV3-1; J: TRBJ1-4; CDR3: CASSPYVGFGASEKLFF
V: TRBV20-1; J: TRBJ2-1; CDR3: CSARVAEGLSSYNEQFF
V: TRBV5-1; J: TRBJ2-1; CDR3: CASRAGIEQFF
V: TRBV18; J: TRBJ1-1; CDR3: CASSLLVADTEAFF
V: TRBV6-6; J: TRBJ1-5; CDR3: CASKGQGHQPQHF
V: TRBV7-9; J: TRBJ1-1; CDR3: CASSPYSGGEAFF
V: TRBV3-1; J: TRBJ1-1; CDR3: CASSQLTEAFF
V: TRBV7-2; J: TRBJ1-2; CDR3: CASSLRSTDRASRYTF
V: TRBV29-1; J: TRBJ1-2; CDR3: CSVEAGTGFGYTF
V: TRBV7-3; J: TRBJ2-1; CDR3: CASSLGESSYNEQFF
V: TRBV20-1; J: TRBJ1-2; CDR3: CSAARDEVSYTF
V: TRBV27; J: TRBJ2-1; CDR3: CASSFLGYEQFF
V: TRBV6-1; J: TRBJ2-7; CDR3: CASSPPGQLIPYEQYF
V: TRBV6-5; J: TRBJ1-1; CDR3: CASRDTGGSQAFF
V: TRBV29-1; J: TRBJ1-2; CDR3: CSAEGSTYGYTF
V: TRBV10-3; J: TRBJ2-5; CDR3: CAISSGKGETQYF
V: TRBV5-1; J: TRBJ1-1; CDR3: CASSLRGPVTEAFF
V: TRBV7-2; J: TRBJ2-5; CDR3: CASSPTQGTGQETQYF
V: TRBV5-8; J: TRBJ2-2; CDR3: CASTPDVSQNTGELFF
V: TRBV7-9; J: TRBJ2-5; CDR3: CASVLSTEETQYF
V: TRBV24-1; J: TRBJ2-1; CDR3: CATSDRYGTGYNEQFF
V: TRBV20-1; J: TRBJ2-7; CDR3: CSARDLLAHYSYEQYF
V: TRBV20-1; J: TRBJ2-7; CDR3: CSARRGGLASEQYF
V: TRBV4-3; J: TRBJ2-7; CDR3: CASSQLGQEAYEQYF
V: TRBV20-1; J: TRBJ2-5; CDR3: CSARVIGLAEETQYF
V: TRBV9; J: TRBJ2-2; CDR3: CASSVVSGELFF
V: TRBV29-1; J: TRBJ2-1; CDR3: CSVTRATSSYNEQFF
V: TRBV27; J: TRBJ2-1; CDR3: CASSFRLGTGVYNEQFF
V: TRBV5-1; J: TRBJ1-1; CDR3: CASSYGTERTEAFF
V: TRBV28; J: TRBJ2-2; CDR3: CASRLQGARTGELFF
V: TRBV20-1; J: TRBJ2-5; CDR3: CSAPGHGTGEFGTQYF
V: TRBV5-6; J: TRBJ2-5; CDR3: CASSARIRDSQETQYF
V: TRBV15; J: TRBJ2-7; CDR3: CATSRGNSLSYEQYF